Below are 11 T cell receptor beta chains sequenced from a single sample in a study of read filtering for tumor transcriptome and immune sequencing. From roughly 400 ng of RNA, a library with molecular barcoded alpha/delta and beta/gamma adaptors was made. TCRdb used MiXCR to reprocess the reads, holding one entry per CDR3 protein. Counted here are 100,000 to 150,000 distinct CDR3 sequences, about an eighth occurring once; the ten biggest clones make up approximately 10%. Sequenced input: a population of CD138-negative cells sorted from bone marrow. These receptors were collected from a donor older than 35 with multiple myeloma.

The sample holds many counts of this clonotype. The DNA of the CDR3 is TGTGCCAGCTCACCACCGCACACGGGGGGAGTGACCCAGTACTTC. Translation: CASSPPHTGGVTQYF. The V and J genes are TRBV18 and TRBJ2-5, with 7 nucleotides matching TRBD2. With 0 bases clipped from V and 7 bases from J, the junction kept 8 bases outside the gene matches. The CDR3 spans 15 residues. Germline-derived CDR1 and CDR2 are KGHSH and LQKENI.

This clonotype has ten or more counts. This chain links TRBV5-1 with TRBJ2-6, with D unclear. Germline loops: CDR1 SGHRS, CDR2 YFSETQ. The ends were cut back, 0 bases at V and 0 bases at J, with 7 bases in the middle. CDR3 length: 16 residues. CDR3 in DNA: TGCGCCAGCAGCTTGGATTTAATCTCTGGGGCCAACGTCCTGACTTTC. Translating gives CASSLDLISGANVLTF.

Of note for this clonotype: A much bigger clone sits one base away, suggesting this may be a read error. The rearrangement joins TRBV30 to TRBJ2-7; 8 bases map to TRBD1. J was trimmed by 3 bases and V by 4 bases; bases with no gene match: 8. Germline V gives CDR1 GTSNPN, CDR2 SVGIG (reference sequence). CDR3 size: 14 residues. The CDR3 sequence: CAWTRGQGGYEQYF. CDR3 coding DNA: TGTGCCTGGACCCGAGGACAGGGAGGCTACGAGCAGTACTTC.

This clonotype appeared a few times. With a much larger clone just one base away, this may be a read error. The chain combines TRBV7-9 with TRBJ2-3; 13 bases align to TRBD2. This CDR3 is built from 16 residues. The V segment lost 4 bases and the J segment 2 bases; nucleotides outside the gene matches: 3. Germline values: CDR1 SEHNR, CDR2 FQNEAQ (reference sequence). CDR3 DNA sequence: TGTGCCAGCAGCTCAACTAGCGGGGGGGCCACAGATACGCAGTATTTT. It translates to CASSSTSGGATDTQYF.

Ten or more counts support this clonotype. The chain combines TRBV5-1 with TRBJ1-1; 7 bases agree with TRBD1. The CDR3 runs to 15 residues. Germline values: CDR1 SGHRS, CDR2 YFSETQ. V shed 5 bases, J shed 7 bases, and the junction held 14 bases outside the gene matches. CDR3 nucleotides: TGCGCCAGCAGTCCCGGAGACAGGGAAAGTAGTGAAGCTTTCTTT. Protein product: CASSPGDRESSEAFF.

This clonotype has a count of ten or more. J is TRBJ2-3 and V is TRBV24-1; a possible D gene is TRBD2 (5 bases). The V end was cut by 2 bases, the J end by 0 bases, with 14 bases between. Germline values: CDR1 KGHDR, CDR2 SFDVKD. The CDR3 totals 17 residues. CDR3 residues: CATSDSERGPSTDTQYF. The CDR3 nucleotides read TGTGCCACCAGTGATTCCGAGCGAGGGCCTAGCACAGATACGCAGTATTTT.

This clonotype was recorded many times. The V gene is TRBV6-6, the J gene TRBJ2-2; D remains unclear. Germline values: CDR1 MNHNY, CDR2 SVGAGI (reference sequence). CDR3 size: 13 residues. Trimming took 6 bases from V and 2 from J, leaving 7 bases between them. CDR3 bases: TGTGCCAGCAGCCCCCTTAACACCGGGGAGCTGTTTTTT. Protein product: CASSPLNTGELFF.

This chain joins TRBV18 and TRBJ1-5; 9 positions agree with TRBD1. CDR3 length equals 17 residues. The junction had 3 bases not matched to a gene; V was cut back by 0 bases and J by 0 bases. Looked up from germline, CDR1 is KGHSH and CDR2 is LQKENI. As DNA, the CDR3 is TGTGCCAGCTCACCACCGAAGGGACAGGGTAGCAATCAGCCCCAGCATTTT. Translation gives CASSPPKGQGSNQPQHF.

This clonotype turned up a few times. The chain couples TRBV3-1 to TRBJ2-5; 12 bases are shared with TRBD2. After removal of 0 bases from V and 4 bases from J, the junction contained 3 bases not matched to a gene. The CDR3 is 16 amino acids. The germline V gene has CDR1 LGHDT and CDR2 YNNKEL (reference sequence). Here the CDR3 reads CASSQELAGGAETQYF. The DNA of the CDR3 is TGTGCCAGCAGCCAAGAACTAGCGGGAGGCGCAGAGACCCAGTACTTC.

The sample holds many counts of this clonotype. CDR3: CASGAGQLPGYTF. The CDR3 region has the DNA TGTGCCAGCGGCGCCGGACAGCTCCCCGGCTACACCTTC. The chain uses TRBV6-6 and TRBJ1-2; perhaps TRBD1 as D (6 bases). Deletions cut 8 bases from V and 8 bases from J, with 18 bases between. Germline CDR1 and CDR2: MNHNY and SVGAGI (reference sequence). This CDR3 is built from 13 residues.

This clonotype was seen ten or more times. The chain employs TRBV28 and TRBJ2-3, with D perhaps TRBD1 or TRBD2 (5 bases each). Germline assignment: CDR1 MDHEN and CDR2 SYDVKM. This CDR3 has 15 residues. Trimming pared 4 bases from V and 2 bases from J, leaving 13 bases between. The CDR3 region is CASSSLGDHTDTQYF. CDR3 sequence (DNA): TGTGCCAGCAGTTCACTTGGGGACCACACAGATACGCAGTATTTT.